This T cell receptor beta chain was captured by sequencing in a study of blood T cell repertoires in COVID-19. For the study at large: Sites across the United States, Italy and Spain contributed samples from acute and convalescent COVID-19.

As originally analysed: Researchers report that nucleated cell counts were estimated from reference gene primer amplification. Libraries were prepared by immunoSEQ multiplex PCR; TCRdb keeps only in-frame clonotypes and omits some of them. D and trimming were read from the DNA, whereas the V and J calls and clone size are those reported in that table. Of just over 200,000 clones listed, over 75% are singletons. The CDR3 is 14 residues long. With 4 bases removed from V and 6 bases from J, the gap between germline ends came to 16 bases. Germline V gives CDR1 SGHNT, CDR2 YYREEE (reference sequence). The sequencing input was peripheral blood. This chain joins TRBV5-4 and TRBJ1-2; D possibly corresponds to TRBD1 (5 bases). This sequence originates from a man aged 80 or over with acute or convalescent COVID-19. The CDR3 is CASSNRQSWDGYTF. CDR3 in DNA: TGTGCCAGCAGCAACCGACAGTCATGGGATGGCTACACCTTC.